Below, one T cell receptor (beta chain) is given with its context. Its specificity is unknown. Generated by immunoSEQ multiplex PCR, the TCRdb table keeps only in-frame clones and is missing some. The table records approximately 300,000 clones, roughly 88% of them present only once. Germline V gene sequence: CDR1 MGHRA, CDR2 YSYEKL. The CDR3 totals 13 residues. With 4 bases removed from V and 9 bases from J, the gap between germline ends came to 16 bases. The data were taken from a study of cytomegalovirus exposure and HLA in healthy donors. General study results and limits: The classifier, whose performance was assessed in both the original and validation cohorts, reportedly diagnosed cytomegalovirus status with high specificity and sensitivity. Most sequenced TCRs were rare (though some public TCRs occurred in many donors). Associated with cytomegalovirus, according to the listing, were 150 to 200 TCR beta chains.

What was sequenced was PBMCs. This sequence joins TRBV4-1 and TRBJ2-7, with a weak D call TRBD1 (6 bases). The TCR originated in a woman aged 18-29 years in good health and CMV-seronegative. CDR3 bases: TGCGCCAGCAGCCCCCTTGGACAGTCGGGGCAGTACTTC. The encoded protein is CASSPLGQSGQYF.